Below are 12 T cell receptor beta chains sequenced from a single sample in a study of identical twins. TCRdb recomputed calls from the 5' RACE reads with MiXCR, one row per CDR3 protein. Among about 920,000 distinct CDR3 sequences, 12% were seen once, and the ten largest hold around 1.5%. The data were also submitted as part of a second study, on yellow fever vaccine responses in identical twins.

Sequencing was performed on PBMCs. These receptor sequences come from a woman between 18 and 30 years old in good health.

The chain recombines TRBV29-1 with TRBJ2-3; tentatively, D is TRBD1 (5 bases). The length of the CDR3 is 11 residues. V was shortened by 7 bases and J by 5 bases, with 10 bases between the two germline ends. Germline lookup yields CDR1 SQVTM and CDR2 ANQGSEA. CDR3 coding DNA: TGCAGCGCCCAAAGGGGAGATACGCAGTATTTT. Translation: CSAQRGDTQYF.

V gene TRBV28 combines with J gene TRBJ1-1; 11 bases fit TRBD1. The CDR3 totals 16 residues. Germline CDR1 is MDHEN and CDR2 is SYDVKM. The V gene end was trimmed by 5 bases and the J gene end by 4 bases; junction bases not matched to a gene: 9. CDR3 in amino acids: CASSPGTGGGSTEAFF. CDR3 bases: TGTGCCAGCAGTCCTGGGACAGGGGGGGGGAGCACTGAAGCTTTCTTT.

This clonotype was observed at least ten times. This sequence joins TRBV13 and TRBJ1-1, with 8 bases lining up with TRBD1. J gave up 0 bases and V 1 base, and 4 bases lay outside the gene matches. CDR1 is PRHDT, CDR2 FYEKMQ, per germline (reference sequence). The CDR3 covers 16 residues. CDR3 bases: TGTGCCAGCAGCTTAGCGGCAGGGGGCTTGAACACTGAAGCTTTCTTT. Translation gives CASSLAAGGLNTEAFF.

The chain has TRBV11-2 and TRBJ2-1; D is uncertain. Germline V gene lookup returns CDR1 SGHAT and CDR2 FQNNGV. V was pared by 1 base and J by 6 bases, with 7 bases between. This CDR3 has 13 residues. CDR3 region: CASSLVLGNEQFF. Written as DNA, the CDR3 is TGTGCCAGCAGCTTAGTTCTAGGCAATGAGCAGTTCTTC.

The chain links TRBV20-1 to TRBJ1-5; 7 bases map to TRBD1. Per germline, CDR1 DFQATT and CDR2 SNEGSKA (reference sequence). This CDR3 spans 15 amino acids. J was trimmed by 2 bases and V by 6 bases; bases with no gene match: 10. The CDR3 nucleotides are TGCAGTGCCAAACCACACGGACAGGGCAATCAGCCCCAGCATTTT. Translating gives CSAKPHGQGNQPQHF.

This clonotype appeared a few times. The chain employs TRBV28 and TRBJ2-3; TRBD2 matches at 14 bases. Germline V CDR1 and CDR2: MDHEN, SYDVKM. This CDR3 spans 18 amino acids. Germline trimming cut 6 bases from V and 4 bases from J; bases unmatched to any gene: 12. CDR3 region: CASRPPGTSGSSPDTQYF. The CDR3, as DNA: TGTGCCAGCAGACCCCCCGGGACTAGCGGGAGTAGCCCAGATACGCAGTATTTT.

The genes are TRBV7-6 and TRBJ2-7; 10 bases map to TRBD2. Germline CDR1 SGHVS, CDR2 FNYEAQ. This CDR3 has 15 amino acids. Unmatched junction bases numbered 4, after V lost 1 base and J lost 4 bases. This CDR3 is CASSLEASGGYEQYV. In nucleotides, the CDR3 is TGTGCCAGCAGCTTAGAGGCTAGCGGGGGTTACGAGCAGTACGTC.

This clonotype appeared a few times. The chain has TRBV6-5 and TRBJ2-1; 10 bases align to TRBD2. The V segment lost 4 bases and the J segment 9 bases; nucleotides outside the gene matches: 6. Germline CDR1 MNHEY, CDR2 SVGAGI. The CDR3 is made up of 14 amino acids. The CDR3 loop is CASSLVLAGSEQFF. CDR3 DNA: TGTGCCAGCAGTTTGGTACTAGCGGGAAGTGAGCAGTTCTTC.

This chain connects TRBV2 to TRBJ2-7; D is undetermined. In germline, CDR1 is SNHLY, CDR2 FYNNEI. The CDR3 is 11 amino acids. V lost 7 bases, J lost 3 bases, and 7 bases lay in between. The DNA for the CDR3 is TGTGCCAGCAAAGGGAACTACGAGCAGTACGTC. Its protein product is CASKGNYEQYV.

V is TRBV15 and J is TRBJ2-2; D unresolved. The CDR3 loop spans 13 amino acids. Germline lookup yields CDR1 LNHNV and CDR2 YYDKDF (reference sequence). Deletions cut 1 base from V and 6 bases from J, with 6 bases between. The CDR3 sequence: CATSRGWAGELFF. CDR3 in DNA: TGTGCCACCAGCAGAGGTTGGGCCGGGGAGCTGTTTTTT. Drawing the rest from reference TRBV15 and TRBJ2-2, the complete variable domain is DAMVIQNPRYQVTQFGKPVTLSCSQTLNHNVMYWYQQKSSQAPKLLFHYYDKDFNNEADTPDNFQSRRPNTSFCFLDIRSPGLGDTAMYLCATSRGWAGELFFGEGSRLTVL.

The rearrangement links TRBV29-1 to TRBJ2-3; 16 bases map to TRBD2. Trimming took 7 bases from V and 0 from J; bases not matched to a gene: 4. The CDR3 contains 16 residues. Germline assignment: CDR1 SQVTM and CDR2 ANQGSEA. In DNA form, the CDR3 reads TGCAGCGGATGGGGACTAGCGGGGGGGAGCACAGATACGCAGTATTTT. Protein sequence: CSGWGLAGGSTDTQYF.

This clonotype was seen only a few times. The rearrangement uses TRBV6-5 and TRBJ2-6, with TRBD1 matching over 11 bases. The germline V gene encodes CDR1 MNHEY and CDR2 SVGAGI. After removal of 0 bases from V and 2 bases from J, the junction contained 0 bases not matched to a gene. This CDR3 has 17 amino acids. CDR3 DNA: TGTGCCAGCAGTTACTCGGGACAGGGGGCTGGGGCCAACGTCCTGACTTTC. Amino acid sequence: CASSYSGQGAGANVLTF.